This TCR beta chain stems from a study of cytomegalovirus exposure and HLA in healthy donors. About this clone: Its antigen is unknown. Within the sample, other DNA sequences also encode this same CDR3.

CDR3 size: 14 residues. With V trimmed by 0 bases and J by 3 bases, 3 bases remained unmatched. Germline loops: CDR1 SGHRS, CDR2 YFSETQ. Study findings and constraints: A later analysis, which compared TCR beta chains of equal frequency, found the HLA-associated ones more clonally expanded. A later analysis associated 15,000 or so TCR beta sequences with HLA alleles at a 0.05 false discovery rate. Reportedly, fewer N-insertions than the approximately 610-donor mean appeared in an Asian-associated ancestry cluster in a later analysis.

It was with 60 Vbeta and 13 Jbeta primers that the PCR ran. The assay was immunoSEQ multiplex PCR, and TCRdb's table has in-frame clones only and misses some. The table lists 150,000 to 200,000 clones, about two thirds of them singletons. This chain links TRBV5-1 with TRBJ2-7, with TRBD1 identical over 7 bases. Sequenced material: PBMCs. The sequence derives from a man under 40 in good health and CMV-seropositive. For the CDR3, the DNA is TGCGCCAGCAGCTTGGCCGGGACAGACTACGAGCAGTACTTC. It is translated as CASSLAGTDYEQYF.